This T cell receptor beta chain was documented in a study of T cell responses to AZD1222 COVID-19 vaccine. Study-wide results and limits: The sample set comprised mostly white British donors with more females, and clonal diversity was possibly underestimated. Baseline seropositives among AZD1222 recipients totaled only 5 or 6. Across the whole spike, CD4 TCRs peaked at regions 160-218 and 743-854. Elevations in Spike-specific TCR breadth and depth followed administration of two AZD1222 doses.

This clone was detected once. The antigen is unknown. Measured with immunoSEQ multiplex PCR; TCRdb has only the in-frame clones, and not every one. This sample yields about 93,000 clones, of which about 86% are seen a single time; around 5.9% belongs to the top ten. The clonotype comes from an adult in good health. The specimen was peripheral blood, collected on day 0 of AZD1222 vaccination.

CDR3 protein: CASSLGTEIYEQYF. In DNA, the CDR3 is TGCGCCAGCAGCCTCGGGACAGAAATTTACGAGCAGTACTTC. The J gene is TRBJ2-7, the V gene TRBV4-1; 7 bases are a match to TRBD1. The CDR3 extends over 14 amino acids. The V gene's germline CDR1 is MGHRA and CDR2 YSYEKL. Trimming cost V 4 bases and J 4 bases; bases outside gene matches: 7.